Included here is one T cell receptor (beta chain) sequence, with context. In the original workflow: Researchers report that nucleated cell counts were estimated from reference gene primer amplification. Repertoires were generated with immunoSEQ multiplex PCR, while TCRdb's copy carries only in-frame clones and drops some. From that table come the V and J calls and clone size; the DNA was used to work out D and trimming. There are roughly 64,000 clones in the sample; roughly 78% occur only once, and approximately 14% lies in the top ten. These data belong to a study of blood T cell repertoires in COVID-19. As for the study in general: The United States, Italy and Spain were the sources of the acute and convalescent COVID-19 samples. PBMCs, B-cell-depleted T cells, or T cells were the source of the cDNA or gDNA that made up the material.

Sequencing was performed on peripheral blood. The TCR sequence derives from a man between 60 and 75 years old with COVID-19, enrolled during active disease.

The CDR3 region is CASSHEDRVSDEQFF. The CDR3 DNA reads TGCGCCAGCAGCCACGAGGACAGGGTCTCGGATGAGCAGTTCTTC. J is TRBJ2-1 and V is TRBV4-1, with 8 bases fitting TRBD1. The CDR3 length is 15 residues. J lost 8 bases, V lost 3 bases, and 9 bases had no gene match. The germline CDR1 and CDR2 sequences are MGHRA and YSYEKL.